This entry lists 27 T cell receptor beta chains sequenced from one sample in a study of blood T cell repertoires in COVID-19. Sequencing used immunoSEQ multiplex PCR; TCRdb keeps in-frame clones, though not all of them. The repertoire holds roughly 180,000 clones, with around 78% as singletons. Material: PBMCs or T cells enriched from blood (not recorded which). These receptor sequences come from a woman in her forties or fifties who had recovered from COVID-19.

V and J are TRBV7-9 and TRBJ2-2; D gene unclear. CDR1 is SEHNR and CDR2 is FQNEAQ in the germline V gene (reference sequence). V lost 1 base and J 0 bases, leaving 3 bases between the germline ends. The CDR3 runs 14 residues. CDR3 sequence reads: CASSLGANTGELFF. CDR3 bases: TGTGCCAGCAGCTTAGGCGCGAACACCGGGGAGCTGTTTTTT. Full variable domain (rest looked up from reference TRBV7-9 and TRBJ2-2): DTGVSQNPRHKITKRGQNVTFRCDPISEHNRLYWYRQTLGQGPEFLTYFQNEAQLEKSRLLSDRFSAERPKGSFSTLEIQRTEQGDSAMYLCASSLGANTGELFFGEGSRLTVL.

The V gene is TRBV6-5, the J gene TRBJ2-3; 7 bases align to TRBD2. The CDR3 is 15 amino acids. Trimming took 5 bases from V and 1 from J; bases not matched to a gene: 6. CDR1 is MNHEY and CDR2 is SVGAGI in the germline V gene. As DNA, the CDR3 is TGTGCCAGCAGTACCGGCGGGGGTGGCACAGATACGCAGTATTTT. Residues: CASSTGGGGTDTQYF.

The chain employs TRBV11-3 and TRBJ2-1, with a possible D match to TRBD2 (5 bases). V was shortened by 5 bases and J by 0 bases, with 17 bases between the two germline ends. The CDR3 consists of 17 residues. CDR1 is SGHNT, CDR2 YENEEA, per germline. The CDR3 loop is CASSPSGRASSYNEQFF. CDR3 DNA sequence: TGTGCCAGCAGCCCCTCCGGGCGGGCCAGCTCCTACAATGAGCAGTTCTTC.

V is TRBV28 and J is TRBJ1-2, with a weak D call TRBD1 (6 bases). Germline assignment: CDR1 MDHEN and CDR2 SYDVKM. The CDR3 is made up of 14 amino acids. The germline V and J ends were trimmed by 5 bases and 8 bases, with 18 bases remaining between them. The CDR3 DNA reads TGTGCCAGCAGTACAGGGTACCCAGGGGCCGGCTACACCTTC. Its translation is CASSTGYPGAGYTF.

In nucleotides, the CDR3 is TGTGCCAGCAGCTCGGGACAGCCGGCAGCGCCCCGCACAGATACGCAGTATTTT. This sequence encodes CASSSGQPAAPRTDTQYF. J is TRBJ2-3 and V is TRBV5-6, with 7 bases identical to TRBD1. Germline CDR1 is SGHDT and CDR2 is YYEEEE. After removal of 3 bases from V and 1 base from J, the junction contained 14 bases not matched to a gene. The CDR3 has 18 amino acids. The full variable domain, in which reference TRBV5-6 and TRBJ2-3 provide the parts outside the CDR3, is DAGVTQSPTHLIKTRGQQVTLRCSPKSGHDTVSWYQQALGQGPQFIFQYYEEEERQRGNFPDRFSGHQFPNYSSELNVNALLLGDSALYLCASSSGQPAAPRTDTQYFGPGTRLTVL.

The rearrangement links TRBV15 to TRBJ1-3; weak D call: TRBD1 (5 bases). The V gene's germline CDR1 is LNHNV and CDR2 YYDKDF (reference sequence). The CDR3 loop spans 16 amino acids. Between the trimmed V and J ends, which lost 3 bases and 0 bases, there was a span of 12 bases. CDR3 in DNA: TGTGCCACCAGCAGTGACAGAGCCGGCTCTGGAAACACCATATATTTT. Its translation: CATSSDRAGSGNTIYF.

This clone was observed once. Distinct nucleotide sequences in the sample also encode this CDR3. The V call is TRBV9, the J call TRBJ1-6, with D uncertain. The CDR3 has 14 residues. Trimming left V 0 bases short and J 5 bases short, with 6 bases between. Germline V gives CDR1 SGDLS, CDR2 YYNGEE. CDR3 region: CASSVGRDNSPLHF. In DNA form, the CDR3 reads TGTGCCAGCAGCGTAGGGAGGGATAATTCACCCCTCCACTTT.

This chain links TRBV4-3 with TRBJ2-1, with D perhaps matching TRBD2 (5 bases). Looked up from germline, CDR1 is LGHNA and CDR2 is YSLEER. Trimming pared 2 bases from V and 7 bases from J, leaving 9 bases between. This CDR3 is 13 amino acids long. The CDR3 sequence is CASSQSAENEQFF. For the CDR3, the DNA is TGCGCCAGCAGCCAATCAGCGGAGAATGAGCAGTTCTTC.

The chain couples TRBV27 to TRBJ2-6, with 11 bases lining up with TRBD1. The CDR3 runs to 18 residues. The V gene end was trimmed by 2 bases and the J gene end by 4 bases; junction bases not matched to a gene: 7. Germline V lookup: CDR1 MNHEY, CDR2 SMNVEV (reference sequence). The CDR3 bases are TGTGCCAGCAGTTTACGCCCGGGACAGGGGGACGGGGCCAACGTCCTGACTTTC. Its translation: CASSLRPGQGDGANVLTF.

The CDR3 bases are TGTGCCAGCAGCTTTCGGATAGGGAGCACCAAAGCTTTCTTT. Translated, it gives CASSFRIGSTKAFF. The genes are TRBV5-6 and TRBJ1-1; no definite D call. The germline gives CDR1 SGHDT, CDR2 YYEEEE. The CDR3 length is 14 residues. V dropped 2 bases and J dropped 9 bases, with 17 bases sitting between them.

CDR3 residues: CASIPEGGTGELFF. CDR3 coding DNA: TGTGCCAGCATACCGGAGGGGGGGACCGGGGAGCTGTTTTTT. The chain links TRBV2 to TRBJ2-2; TRBD2 might be the D (7 bases). Germline V CDR1 and CDR2: SNHLY, FYNNEI. V shed 7 bases and J shed 5 bases, with 14 bases lying between them. This CDR3 is 14 amino acids long.

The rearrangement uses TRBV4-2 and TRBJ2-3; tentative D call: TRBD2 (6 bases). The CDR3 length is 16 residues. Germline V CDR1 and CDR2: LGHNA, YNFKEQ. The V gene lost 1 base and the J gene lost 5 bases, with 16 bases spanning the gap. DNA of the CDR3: TGTGCCAGCAGCCAAGCCACGGGGCGGGACCAAGATACGCAGTATTTT. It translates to CASSQATGRDQDTQYF.

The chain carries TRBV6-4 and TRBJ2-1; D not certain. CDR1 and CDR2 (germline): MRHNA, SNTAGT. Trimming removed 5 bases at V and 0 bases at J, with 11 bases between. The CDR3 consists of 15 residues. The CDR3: CASSPGGGSYNEQFF. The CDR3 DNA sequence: TGTGCCAGCAGTCCCGGCGGCGGCTCCTACAATGAGCAGTTCTTC.

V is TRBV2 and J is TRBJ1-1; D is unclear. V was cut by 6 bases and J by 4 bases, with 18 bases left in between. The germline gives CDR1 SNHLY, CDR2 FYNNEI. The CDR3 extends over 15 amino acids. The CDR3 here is CASSPRQPLGTEAFF. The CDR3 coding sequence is TGTGCCAGCAGCCCTAGGCAACCCCTAGGCACTGAAGCTTTCTTT.

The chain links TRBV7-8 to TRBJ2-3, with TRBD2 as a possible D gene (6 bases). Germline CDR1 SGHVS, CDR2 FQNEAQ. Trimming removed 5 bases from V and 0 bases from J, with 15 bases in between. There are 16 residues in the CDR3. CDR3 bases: TGTGCCAGCAGCCCCCTCGCAAGCGGGAGCACAGATACGCAGTATTTT. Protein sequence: CASSPLASGSTDTQYF.

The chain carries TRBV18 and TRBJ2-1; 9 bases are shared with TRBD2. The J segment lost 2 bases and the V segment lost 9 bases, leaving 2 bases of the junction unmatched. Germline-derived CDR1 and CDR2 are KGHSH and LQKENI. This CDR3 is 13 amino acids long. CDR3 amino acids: CASRLAAYNEQFF. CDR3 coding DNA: TGTGCCAGTAGACTAGCGGCCTACAATGAGCAGTTCTTC.

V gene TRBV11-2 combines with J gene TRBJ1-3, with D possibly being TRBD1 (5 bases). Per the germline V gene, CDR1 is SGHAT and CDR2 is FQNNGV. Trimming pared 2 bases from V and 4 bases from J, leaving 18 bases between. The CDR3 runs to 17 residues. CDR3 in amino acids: CASSLPSIQDSGNTIYF. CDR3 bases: TGTGCCAGCAGCTTACCCTCTATACAGGATTCGGGAAACACCATATATTTT.

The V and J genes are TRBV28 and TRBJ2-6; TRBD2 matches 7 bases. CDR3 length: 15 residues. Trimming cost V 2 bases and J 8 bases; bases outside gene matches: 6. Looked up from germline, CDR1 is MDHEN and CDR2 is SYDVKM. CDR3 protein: CASSLPRGRTNVLTF. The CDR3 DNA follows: TGTGCCAGCAGTTTACCGCGGGGGAGGACCAACGTCCTGACTTTC.

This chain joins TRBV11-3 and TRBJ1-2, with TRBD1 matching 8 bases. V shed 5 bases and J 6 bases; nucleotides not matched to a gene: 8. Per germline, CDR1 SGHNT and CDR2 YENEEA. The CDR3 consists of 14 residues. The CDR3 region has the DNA TGTGCCAGCAGCGCCCTCGGACAGGGAGATGGCTACACCTTC. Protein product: CASSALGQGDGYTF.

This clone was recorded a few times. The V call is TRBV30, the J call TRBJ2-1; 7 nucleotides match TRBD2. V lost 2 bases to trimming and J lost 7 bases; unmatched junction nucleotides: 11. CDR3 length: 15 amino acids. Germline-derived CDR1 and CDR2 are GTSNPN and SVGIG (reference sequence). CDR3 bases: TGTGCCTGGAGTAGTGGCGGGAGTTTGGCGAATGAGCAGTTCTTC. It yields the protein CAWSSGGSLANEQFF.

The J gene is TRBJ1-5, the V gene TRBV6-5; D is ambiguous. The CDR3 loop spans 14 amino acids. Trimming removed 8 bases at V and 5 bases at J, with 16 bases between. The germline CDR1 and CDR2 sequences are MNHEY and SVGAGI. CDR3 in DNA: TGTGCCAGCGCTCCGAGCGGGTCCCATCAGCCCCAGCATTTT. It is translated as CASAPSGSHQPQHF.

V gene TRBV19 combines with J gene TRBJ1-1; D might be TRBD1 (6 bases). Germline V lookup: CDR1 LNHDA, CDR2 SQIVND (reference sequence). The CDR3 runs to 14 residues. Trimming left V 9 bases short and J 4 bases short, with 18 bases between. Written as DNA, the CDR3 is TGTGCCAGCGAGCCGGGGGGGCGGTTCACTGAAGCTTTCTTT. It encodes CASEPGGRFTEAFF.

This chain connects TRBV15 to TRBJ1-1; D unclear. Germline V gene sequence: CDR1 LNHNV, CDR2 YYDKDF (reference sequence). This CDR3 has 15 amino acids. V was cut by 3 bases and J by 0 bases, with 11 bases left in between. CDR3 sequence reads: CATSRAPEMNTEAFF. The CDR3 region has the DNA TGTGCCACCAGCAGGGCTCCTGAAATGAACACTGAAGCTTTCTTT.

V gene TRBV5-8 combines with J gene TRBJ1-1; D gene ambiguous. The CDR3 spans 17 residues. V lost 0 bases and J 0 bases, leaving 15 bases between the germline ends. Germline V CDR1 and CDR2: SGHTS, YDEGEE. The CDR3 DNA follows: TGTGCCAGCAGCTTGGCCGGAGGAGCTCTTATGAACACTGAAGCTTTCTTT. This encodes CASSLAGGALMNTEAFF. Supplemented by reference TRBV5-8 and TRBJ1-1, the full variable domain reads EAGVTQSPTHLIKTRGQQATLRCSPISGHTSVYWYQQALGLGLQFLLWYDEGEERNRGNFPPRFSGRQFPNYSSELNVNALELEDSALYLCASSLAGGALMNTEAFFGQGTRLTVV.

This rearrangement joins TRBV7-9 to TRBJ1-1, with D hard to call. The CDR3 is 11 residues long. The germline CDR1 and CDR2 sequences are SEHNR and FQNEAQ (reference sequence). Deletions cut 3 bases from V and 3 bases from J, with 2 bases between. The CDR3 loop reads CASSFDTEAFF. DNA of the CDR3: TGTGCCAGCAGCTTCGACACTGAAGCTTTCTTT. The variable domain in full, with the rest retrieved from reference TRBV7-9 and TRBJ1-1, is DTGVSQNPRHKITKRGQNVTFRCDPISEHNRLYWYRQTLGQGPEFLTYFQNEAQLEKSRLLSDRFSAERPKGSFSTLEIQRTEQGDSAMYLCASSFDTEAFFGQGTRLTVV.

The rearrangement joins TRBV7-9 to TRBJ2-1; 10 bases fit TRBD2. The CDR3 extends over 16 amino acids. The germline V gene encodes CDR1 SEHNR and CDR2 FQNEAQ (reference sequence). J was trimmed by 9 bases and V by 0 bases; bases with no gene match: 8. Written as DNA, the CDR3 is TGTGCCAGCAGCTTAGCTCTAGCGGGAGCCGTTGGTGAGCAGTTCTTC. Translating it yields CASSLALAGAVGEQFF. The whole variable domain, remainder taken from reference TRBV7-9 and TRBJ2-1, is DTGVSQNPRHKITKRGQNVTFRCDPISEHNRLYWYRQTLGQGPEFLTYFQNEAQLEKSRLLSDRFSAERPKGSFSTLEIQRTEQGDSAMYLCASSLALAGAVGEQFFGPGTRLTVL.

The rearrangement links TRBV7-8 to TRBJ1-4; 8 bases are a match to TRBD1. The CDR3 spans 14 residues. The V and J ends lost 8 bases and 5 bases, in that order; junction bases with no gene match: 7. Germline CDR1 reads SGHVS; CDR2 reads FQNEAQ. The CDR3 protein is CASGRDRLNEKLFF. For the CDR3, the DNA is TGTGCCAGCGGGAGGGACAGGTTAAATGAAAAACTGTTTTTT.